Listed below are T cell receptor beta chains from one sample, sequenced in a study of T-cell reconstitution after alpha-beta-depleted transplantation in children. TCRdb redid the calling of the PCR reads with MiXCR, one entry per CDR3 protein. This sample has around 100,000 distinct CDR3 sequences, with approximately 5.4% found just once. The starting material was PBMCs, mostly from graft donor cells, obtained 60 days after TCRalphabeta/CD19-depleted stem cell transplant. These receptors all stem from a female patient aged 2 to 10 who had a stem cell transplant for Fanconi anemia, so the T cells may come from the graft donor. Both conserved end residues are part of each CDR3. D genes are given only for firm matches. Size tells how often a clone was seen (once, few, many) or the class of an expanded clone, and some rows leave it out.

CDR3: CSARALPGLAKETQYF
DNA: TGCAGTGCTAGAGCCTTACCGGGACTAGCGAAGGAGACCCAGTACTTC
size: many
length: 16
D: TRBD2
J: TRBJ2-5
V: TRBV20-1

CDR3: CASSFLVPQGFGEEDGEAFF
DNA: TGTGCCAGCAGTTTCCTGGTCCCACAGGGGTTTGGTGAGGAAGACGGGGAAGCTTTCTTT
size: NA
length: 20
D: TRBD1
J: TRBJ1-1
V: TRBV12-3/TRBV12-4

CDR3: CASSKIRGMNTGELFF
DNA: TGTGCCAGCAGCAAAATCCGGGGGATGAACACCGGGGAGCTGTTTTTT
size: NA
length: 16
D: NA
J: TRBJ2-2
V: TRBV7-9

CDR3: CASSEAQGREQYF
DNA: TGTGCCAGCAGTGAGGCACAGGGTCGCGAGCAGTACTTC
size: few
length: 13
D: NA
J: TRBJ2-7
V: TRBV25-1

CDR3: CASSQGSALGAYEQYF
DNA: TGTGCCAGCAGCCAAGGGTCAGCGTTGGGGGCCTACGAGCAGTACTTC
size: few
length: 16
D: NA
J: TRBJ2-7
V: TRBV3-1

CDR3: CSALQGQTVGTDTQYF
DNA: TGCAGTGCACTTCAAGGACAGACGGTGGGCACAGATACGCAGTATTTT
size: NA
length: 16
D: NA
J: TRBJ2-3
V: TRBV20-1

CDR3: CASTGWGAREQYF
DNA: TGTGCCAGCACCGGGTGGGGGGCGCGAGAGCAGTACTTC
size: many
length: 13
D: NA
J: TRBJ2-7
V: TRBV3-1

CDR3: CASSSDVETQYF
DNA: TGCGCCAGCAGCTCGGATGTGGAGACCCAGTACTTC
size: many
length: 12
D: NA
J: TRBJ2-5
V: TRBV5-1

CDR3: CSATSGGQETQYF
DNA: TGCAGTGCTACTAGCGGGGGCCAAGAGACCCAGTACTTC
size: many
length: 13
D: TRBD2
J: TRBJ2-5
V: TRBV20-1

CDR3: CASSLVPRQVESYEQYF
DNA: TGTGCCAGCAGCTTAGTACCCCGACAGGTAGAGTCCTACGAGCAGTACTTC
size: few
length: 17
D: NA
J: TRBJ2-7
V: TRBV11-2

CDR3: CSGGSLLEQFF
DNA: TGCAGTGGGGGGAGCCTTCTTGAGCAGTTCTTC
size: many
length: 11
D: NA
J: TRBJ2-1
V: TRBV20-1

CDR3: CASSPDRASTEAFF
DNA: TGCGCCAGCAGCCCGGACAGGGCCAGCACTGAAGCTTTCTTT
size: many
length: 14
D: TRBD1
J: TRBJ1-1
V: TRBV5-1

CDR3: CASSSPGTIKAGELFF
DNA: TGTGCCAGCAGTTCCCCCGGGACTATCAAGGCCGGGGAGCTGTTTTTT
size: many
length: 16
D: TRBD2
J: TRBJ2-2
V: TRBV28

CDR3: CASSDSGQSTDTQYF
DNA: TGTGCCAGCAGTGACTCCGGCCAGAGCACAGATACGCAGTATTTT
size: few
length: 15
D: NA
J: TRBJ2-3
V: TRBV6-4

CDR3: CSAKTSGSFYEQYF
DNA: TGCAGTGCTAAAACTAGCGGGAGCTTCTACGAGCAGTACTTC
size: many
length: 14
D: TRBD2
J: TRBJ2-7
V: TRBV20-1

CDR3: CSAKISGQGNYGYTF
DNA: TGCAGTGCTAAAATTTCGGGACAGGGCAACTATGGCTACACCTTC
size: many
length: 15
D: TRBD1
J: TRBJ1-2
V: TRBV20-1

CDR3: CSVVNLTGVLAKNIQYF
DNA: TGCAGCGTCGTGAATTTGACAGGAGTACTAGCCAAAAACATTCAGTACTTC
size: NA
length: 17
D: NA
J: TRBJ2-4
V: TRBV29-1

CDR3: CASSGSTNEKLFF
DNA: TGCGCCAGCAGCGGCTCAACTAATGAAAAACTGTTTTTT
size: few
length: 13
D: NA
J: TRBJ1-4
V: TRBV5-1

CDR3: CASSLVAGKEETQYF
DNA: TGCGCCAGCAGCTTGGTGGCAGGGAAGGAAGAGACCCAGTACTTC
size: many
length: 15
D: NA
J: TRBJ2-5
V: TRBV5-1

CDR3: CSATSGGGRRIQPQHF
DNA: TGCAGTGCTACTTCGGGAGGAGGCCGTCGGATTCAGCCCCAGCATTTT
size: few
length: 16
D: NA
J: TRBJ1-5
V: TRBV20-1

CDR3: CSVRQGADGYTF
DNA: TGCAGCGTTCGCCAGGGGGCAGATGGCTACACCTTC
size: few
length: 12
D: TRBD1
J: TRBJ1-2
V: TRBV29-1

CDR3: CSARNRQGADTQYF
DNA: TGCAGTGCTAGAAATAGACAGGGAGCAGATACGCAGTATTTT
size: many
length: 14
D: TRBD1
J: TRBJ2-3
V: TRBV20-1

CDR3: CASSDKTGSNEKLFF
DNA: TGTGCCAGCAGCGACAAGACAGGGAGCAATGAAAAACTGTTTTTT
size: many
length: 15
D: TRBD1
J: TRBJ1-4
V: TRBV5-4

CDR3: CSARQHEQFF
DNA: TGCAGTGCTAGACAGCATGAGCAGTTCTTC
size: many
length: 10
D: NA
J: TRBJ2-1
V: TRBV20-1

CDR3: CASSQDLTGELFF
DNA: TGTGCCAGCAGCCAAGATTTGACGGGGGAGCTGTTTTTT
size: many
length: 13
D: NA
J: TRBJ2-2
V: TRBV3-1

CDR3: CASSLEGTGYGYTF
DNA: TGTGCCAGCAGCCTAGAGGGGACAGGTTATGGCTACACCTTC
size: NA
length: 14
D: TRBD1
J: TRBJ1-2
V: TRBV7-9

CDR3: CASSYSQGSGGYEQFF
DNA: TGTGCCAGCAGTTACTCCCAGGGTAGCGGGGGGTATGAGCAGTTCTTC
size: many
length: 16
D: TRBD2
J: TRBJ2-1
V: TRBV6-5

CDR3: CASSYTNDGYQPQHF
DNA: TGTGCCAGCAGTTACACAAACGACGGATATCAGCCCCAGCATTTT
size: NA
length: 15
D: NA
J: TRBJ1-5
V: TRBV6-2/TRBV6-3

CDR3: CASSPYGGTNPYEQYF
DNA: TGTGCCAGCTCACCGTATGGGGGAACAAATCCCTACGAGCAGTACTTC
size: medium-sized
length: 16
D: NA
J: TRBJ2-7
V: TRBV18

CDR3: CASSLGLYNEQFF
DNA: TGTGCCAGCAGCTTGGGATTATACAATGAGCAGTTCTTC
size: many
length: 13
D: NA
J: TRBJ2-1
V: TRBV5-1

CDR3: CAWSPGPIGYTF
DNA: TGTGCCTGGAGCCCGGGACCTATTGGCTACACCTTC
size: NA
length: 12
D: NA
J: TRBJ1-2
V: TRBV30

CDR3: CASSLEIAGGPRVRELFF
DNA: TGCGCCAGCAGCTTGGAGATAGCGGGAGGGCCGAGGGTCCGGGAGCTGTTTTTT
size: NA
length: 18
D: TRBD2
J: TRBJ2-2
V: TRBV5-1

CDR3: CASSFDWGQKNIQYF
DNA: TGTGCCAGCAGTTTTGATTGGGGGCAGAAAAACATTCAGTACTTC
size: many
length: 15
D: NA
J: TRBJ2-4
V: TRBV28

CDR3: CASSQYRGYGYTF
DNA: TGTGCCAGCAGTCAATACAGGGGTTATGGCTACACCTTC
size: NA
length: 13
D: TRBD1
J: TRBJ1-2
V: TRBV28

CDR3: CASSPYRDRYYSNQPQHF
DNA: TGTGCCAGCTCACCATACCGGGACAGGTACTATAGCAATCAGCCCCAGCATTTT
size: NA
length: 18
D: TRBD1
J: TRBJ1-5
V: TRBV18

CDR3: CASSLPPDRAALNTEAFF
DNA: TGCGCCAGCAGCTTGCCCCCCGACAGGGCAGCCCTTAACACTGAAGCTTTCTTT
size: few
length: 18
D: TRBD1
J: TRBJ1-1
V: TRBV5-1

CDR3: CASSLLRGNTEAFF
DNA: TGTGCCAGCAGCCTCCTGAGGGGGAACACTGAAGCTTTCTTT
size: NA
length: 14
D: NA
J: TRBJ1-1
V: TRBV27

CDR3: CASSLDNPGQEQYF
DNA: TGTGCCAGCAGCTTGGATAACCCAGGACAAGAGCAGTACTTC
size: many
length: 14
D: NA
J: TRBJ2-7
V: TRBV5-8

CDR3: CASSWGRGVDTQYF
DNA: TGTGCCAGCAGTTGGGGTAGAGGGGTCGATACGCAGTATTTT
size: NA
length: 14
D: NA
J: TRBJ2-3
V: TRBV28

CDR3: CASSYSRAGGRTDTQYF
DNA: TGTGCCAGCAGTTACTCTCGAGCGGGGGGGCGCACAGATACGCAGTATTTT
size: NA
length: 17
D: TRBD2
J: TRBJ2-3
V: TRBV6-5

CDR3: CASSRDTDTQYF
DNA: TGCGCCAGCAGCAGGGACACAGATACGCAGTATTTT
size: few
length: 12
D: NA
J: TRBJ2-3
V: TRBV5-1

CDR3: CASSWGASDTQYF
DNA: TGTGCCAGCAGCTGGGGGGCGTCAGATACGCAGTATTTT
size: few
length: 13
D: NA
J: TRBJ2-3
V: TRBV5-4

CDR3: CASTTAYEQYF
DNA: TGTGCCAGCACGACGGCGTACGAGCAGTACTTC
size: many
length: 11
D: NA
J: TRBJ2-7
V: TRBV2

CDR3: CASSPGGRRTNEKLFF
DNA: TGTGCCAGCAGCCCAGGGGGGCGCAGGACTAATGAAAAACTGTTTTTT
size: many
length: 16
D: TRBD1
J: TRBJ1-4
V: TRBV14

CDR3: CASSFAGGHTEAFF
DNA: TGTGCCAGCAGTTTTGCAGGGGGCCACACTGAAGCTTTCTTT
size: many
length: 14
D: TRBD1
J: TRBJ1-1
V: TRBV28

CDR3: CAISGRGAPYEQYF
DNA: TGTGCCATCAGTGGTAGGGGGGCCCCCTACGAGCAGTACTTC
size: NA
length: 14
D: NA
J: TRBJ2-7
V: TRBV10-3

CDR3: CASSEQVGGEEYEQYF
DNA: TGTGCCAGCAGTGAACAGGTAGGGGGCGAAGAGTACGAGCAGTACTTC
size: few
length: 16
D: TRBD1
J: TRBJ2-7
V: TRBV6-1

CDR3: CASRDAMLSNTEVFF
DNA: TGTGCCAGCAGGGATGCTATGCTCTCGAACACTGAAGTTTTCTTT
size: NA
length: 15
D: NA
J: TRBJ1-1
V: TRBV12-3/TRBV12-4

CDR3: CASSFRGTGDEQFF
DNA: TGCGCCAGCAGCTTCCGGGGGACGGGGGATGAGCAGTTCTTC
size: many
length: 14
D: NA
J: TRBJ2-1
V: TRBV5-1

CDR3: CASSRRTSGGALFDETQYF
DNA: TGCGCCAGCAGCAGACGGACTAGCGGGGGGGCTCTCTTCGATGAGACCCAGTACTTC
size: many
length: 19
D: TRBD2
J: TRBJ2-5
V: TRBV5-1

CDR3: CASSLGLAGQSYEQYF
DNA: TGCGCCAGCAGCCTTGGACTAGCGGGCCAATCCTACGAGCAGTACTTC
size: NA
length: 16
D: TRBD2
J: TRBJ2-7
V: TRBV5-1